The 21 T cell receptor beta chains below all came from one sample that was sequenced in a study of cytomegalovirus exposure and HLA in healthy donors. This PCR relied on a set of 60 Vbeta primers and 13 Jbeta primers. The table came from immunoSEQ multiplex PCR; TCRdb's copy has only in-frame clones and leaves some out. Altogether 150,000 or so clones are present, around 84% being singletons, with the ten largest covering 2% to 2.5%. The specimen was PBMCs. These receptors were collected from a woman between 18 and 29 years old in good health and CMV-seronegative.

Only a few counts were recorded for this clone. The chain links TRBV28 to TRBJ1-3; no firm D call. Germline CDR1 and CDR2: MDHEN and SYDVKM. The V end was cut by 11 bases, the J end by 4 bases, with 9 bases between. The CDR3 totals 11 residues. CDR3 loop: CASREGNTIYF. Here the CDR3 DNA reads TGTGCCTCCCGGGAGGGAAACACCATATATTTT.

The chain is built from TRBV19 and TRBJ2-7, with D perhaps TRBD1 (6 bases). V gave up 4 bases and J gave up 7 bases, with 17 bases separating them. Per germline, CDR1 LNHDA and CDR2 SQIVND (reference sequence). This CDR3 has 14 residues. CDR3 loop: CASSTQGGTGEQYF. CDR3 DNA: TGTGCCAGTAGTACCCAAGGGGGTACGGGTGAGCAGTACTTC.

The chain has TRBV28 and TRBJ2-3, with 11 bases fitting TRBD2. Per germline, CDR1 MDHEN and CDR2 SYDVKM. J gave up 0 bases and V 4 bases, and 9 bases lay outside the gene matches. The CDR3 runs 18 residues. The CDR3 sequence is CASSSLGLAVSSTDTQYF. CDR3 DNA sequence: TGTGCCAGCAGTTCCCTGGGACTAGCGGTCTCGAGCACAGATACGCAGTATTTT. Full variable domain (outside the CDR3, taken from reference TRBV28 and TRBJ2-3): DVKVTQSSRYLVKRTGEKVFLECVQDMDHENMFWYRQDPGLGLRLIYFSYDVKMKEKGDIPEGYSVSREKKERFSLILESASTNQTSMYLCASSSLGLAVSSTDTQYFGPGTRLTVL.

The rearrangement uses TRBV10-3 and TRBJ1-2; D is undetermined. V was shortened by 3 bases and J by 7 bases, with 21 bases between the two germline ends. CDR3 length equals 16 residues. Germline loops: CDR1 ENHRY, CDR2 SYGVKD. Here the CDR3 DNA reads TGTGCCATCAGTGACCCCCATAAGGGAAGGGAGGGTGGCTACACCTTC. Translated: CAISDPHKGREGGYTF.

V gene TRBV30 combines with J gene TRBJ1-5; D is perhaps TRBD1 (5 bases). V lost 1 base to trimming and J lost 7 bases, with 20 bases between them. The CDR3 contains 16 residues. The germline gives CDR1 GTSNPN, CDR2 SVGIG (reference sequence). CDR3: CAWSDFGGGVKQPQHF. The CDR3 region has the DNA TGTGCCTGGAGTGACTTCGGGGGAGGGGTCAAACAGCCCCAGCATTTT.

The J gene is TRBJ1-2, the V gene TRBV7-2, with 9 bases matching TRBD1. With V trimmed by 1 base and J by 8 bases, 8 bases remained unmatched. This CDR3 has 15 residues. Germline values: CDR1 SGHTA, CDR2 FQGNSA. This CDR3 is CASSLGMGQGEGYTF. In DNA, the CDR3 is TGTGCCAGCAGCTTAGGGATGGGACAGGGAGAGGGCTACACCTTC.

The V call is TRBV10-3, the J call TRBJ2-3; 9 positions agree with TRBD2. The CDR3 consists of 17 residues. Germline V gene data show CDR1 as ENHRY and CDR2 as SYGVKD. The ends lost 4 bases at V and 2 bases at J; junction bases unmatched: 10. For the CDR3, the DNA is TGTGCCATCAGTGGGCTCCCAACTAGCGGGTCCACAGATACGCAGTATTTT. Protein: CAISGLPTSGSTDTQYF.

The chain joins TRBV9 to TRBJ1-1; 7 positions match TRBD1. The V gene end was trimmed by 4 bases and the J gene end by 0 bases; junction bases not matched to a gene: 6. The V gene's germline CDR1 is SGDLS and CDR2 YYNGEE. The CDR3 totals 15 residues. CDR3 nucleotides: TGTGCCAGCAGCCCTTGGGACAGATTGAACACTGAAGCTTTCTTT. It yields the protein CASSPWDRLNTEAFF.

The chain is built from TRBV20-1 and TRBJ2-3; the D gene is possibly TRBD1 (5 bases). V was pared by 4 bases and J by 14 bases, with 16 bases between. Germline CDR1 reads DFQATT; CDR2 reads SNEGSKA (reference sequence). The CDR3 covers 11 residues. This CDR3 reads CSATWGYQLYF. The CDR3 DNA reads as TGCAGTGCTACCTGGGGCTACCAATTGTATTTT.

The chain carries TRBV15 and TRBJ2-5, with 15 nucleotides matching TRBD2. Germline trimming cut 5 bases from V and 1 base from J; bases unmatched to any gene: 5. The length of the CDR3 is 17 residues. Germline values: CDR1 LNHNV, CDR2 YYDKDF (reference sequence). This chain's CDR3 is CATSAGTSGGLQETQYF. The DNA for the CDR3 is TGTGCCACCAGCGCCGGGACTAGCGGGGGGCTCCAAGAGACCCAGTACTTC.

The chain combines TRBV5-1 with TRBJ2-7, with 10 bases aligning to TRBD1. The junction had 4 bases not matched to a gene; V was cut back by 0 bases and J by 7 bases. The CDR3 is 14 residues long. Per the germline V gene, CDR1 is SGHRS and CDR2 is YFSETQ. DNA of the CDR3: TGCGCCAGCAGCTTGGGACAGGGGGCTCGGGAGCAGTACTTC. As protein: CASSLGQGAREQYF.

This chain connects TRBV10-3 to TRBJ1-5; D not certain. CDR1 and CDR2 from the germline V gene are ENHRY and SYGVKD. V lost 0 bases and J 4 bases, leaving 13 bases between the germline ends. The CDR3 runs to 16 residues. The CDR3 coding sequence is TGTGCCATCAGTGAGTCCGGAGGCGCTGGAAATCAGCCCCAGCATTTT. Protein: CAISESGGAGNQPQHF.

The chain is built from TRBV7-2 and TRBJ1-2; D may be TRBD1 (6 bases). Germline CDR1 and CDR2: SGHTA and FQGNSA. Trimming stripped 6 bases from V and 4 bases from J, with 18 bases between. This CDR3 has 15 residues. The CDR3 sequence: CASSRMGGAFYGYTF. The CDR3 region has the DNA TGTGCCAGCAGTAGGATGGGGGGGGCGTTCTATGGCTACACCTTC.

The gene calls are TRBV4-1 and TRBJ1-6; the D is unclear. Germline V lookup: CDR1 MGHRA, CDR2 YSYEKL. The CDR3 is 16 amino acids. V was shortened by 1 base and J by 0 bases, with 7 bases between the two germline ends. CDR3 coding DNA: TGCGCCAGCAGCCAAGGGCGACTCTCCTATAATTCACCCCTCCACTTT. Its protein is CASSQGRLSYNSPLHF.

The chain employs TRBV5-8 and TRBJ1-5; tentative D call: TRBD1 (6 bases). Per the germline V gene, CDR1 is SGHTS and CDR2 is YDEGEE. The ends were cut back, 6 bases at V and 8 bases at J, with 15 bases in the middle. The CDR3 is 13 amino acids. The CDR3 DNA reads as TGTGCCAGCATATCGTTCCCAGGGGAGCCCCAGCATTTT. The encoded protein is CASISFPGEPQHF.

This chain connects TRBV5-1 to TRBJ1-2; possibly TRBD1 for D (5 bases). From germline, CDR1 is SGHRS and CDR2 YFSETQ. CDR3 size: 14 residues. The V end lost 6 bases, the J end lost 8 bases, and 20 bases lay between the germline ends. The CDR3 DNA reads as TGCGCCAGCAACCCCGACAGAGGTTTACCGGGCTACACCTTC. Amino acids: CASNPDRGLPGYTF.

The J gene is TRBJ2-1, the V gene TRBV5-1; 9 positions agree with TRBD2. The CDR3 has 13 residues. The V gene end was trimmed by 7 bases and the J gene end by 9 bases; junction bases not matched to a gene: 8. Per the germline V gene, CDR1 is SGHRS and CDR2 is YFSETQ. The DNA of the CDR3 is TGCGCCAGCTGGGACGCGGGGGGGTTTGAGCAGTTCTTC. Its translation is CASWDAGGFEQFF. The complete variable domain, with remaining parts taken from reference TRBV5-1 and TRBJ2-1, reads KAGVTQTPRYLIKTRGQQVTLSCSPISGHRSVSWYQQTPGQGLQFLFEYFSETQRNKGNFPGRFSGRQFSNSRSEMNVSTLELGDSALYLCASWDAGGFEQFFGPGTRLTVL.

V gene TRBV9 combines with J gene TRBJ1-2; possible D gene TRBD1, 5 bases. Trimming took 3 bases from V and 8 from J, leaving 23 bases between them. Germline V gene data show CDR1 as SGDLS and CDR2 as YYNGEE. The CDR3 runs to 16 residues. In nucleotides, the CDR3 is TGTGCCAGCAGCGCCAGGGCCGGCGGGGCCGATGGAGGCTACACCTTC. Translation gives CASSARAGGADGGYTF.

In its sample, this clone was seen once. This chain connects TRBV4-3 to TRBJ2-7; D gene uncertain. From germline, CDR1 is LGHNA and CDR2 YSLEER. This CDR3 has 12 amino acids. Trimming cost V 0 bases and J 6 bases, with 6 bases left between them. The DNA for the CDR3 is TGCGCCAGCAGCCAAGATCTAAGCGAGCAGTACTTC. Translated: CASSQDLSEQYF.

The CDR3 DNA is TGTGCCATCAGTGTGGGGACTAGCTATGAGCAGTTCTTC. The encoded protein is CAISVGTSYEQFF. The chain joins TRBV10-3 to TRBJ2-1; 9 nucleotides line up with TRBD2. Germline loops: CDR1 ENHRY, CDR2 SYGVKD. J gave up 8 bases and V 4 bases, and 3 bases lay outside the gene matches. This CDR3 spans 13 amino acids.

V gene TRBV2 combines with J gene TRBJ2-1, with 11 bases aligning to TRBD2. Germline loops: CDR1 SNHLY, CDR2 FYNNEI. Trimming cost V 6 bases and J 7 bases; bases outside gene matches: 2. This CDR3 has 13 residues. The CDR3 DNA reads as TGTGCCAGCAGCCTAGCGGGAGGAAATGAGCAGTTCTTC. Amino acids: CASSLAGGNEQFF.